This T cell receptor beta chain was identified during a study of vaccination and CD4 T cells after COVID-19. The wider study: Six male and four female convalescents took part, two of them Hispanic. Investigators stimulated cells with overlapping spike peptides drawn from SARS-CoV-2, HCoV-NL63, HCoV-OC43 and HCoV-229E.

An Oncomine TCR Beta short-read assay was used to sequence the DNA from cultured CD4+ T cells. Each CDR3 protein is one row after TCRdb ran MiXCR on the PCR reads. The profile shows 8,500 to 9,000 distinct CDR3 sequences, roughly three fifths of them singletons. Trimming removed 0 bases from V and 7 bases from J; junction bases left unmatched: 11. This CDR3 spans 16 amino acids. Germline V lookup: CDR1 MNHEY, CDR2 SVGAGI. Treatment defined: roughly 11-day PBMC culture with coronavirus spike peptide pools or control peptides (ViraFEST assay). For ViraFEST, peptide pools expanded antigen-specific T cells, after which the TCRs were sequenced. Notes on this clonotype: Its target is not known.

The sequencing used cultured CD4+ T cells from blood, collected after SARS-CoV-2 vaccination. The receptor's source is a human donor with COVID-19. This chain connects TRBV6-5 to TRBJ2-5; 7 nucleotides align to TRBD1. The CDR3 loop reads CASSYSTGSALGTQYF. CDR3 bases: TGTGCCAGCAGTTACTCGACAGGGTCGGCCCTAGGGACCCAGTACTTC.